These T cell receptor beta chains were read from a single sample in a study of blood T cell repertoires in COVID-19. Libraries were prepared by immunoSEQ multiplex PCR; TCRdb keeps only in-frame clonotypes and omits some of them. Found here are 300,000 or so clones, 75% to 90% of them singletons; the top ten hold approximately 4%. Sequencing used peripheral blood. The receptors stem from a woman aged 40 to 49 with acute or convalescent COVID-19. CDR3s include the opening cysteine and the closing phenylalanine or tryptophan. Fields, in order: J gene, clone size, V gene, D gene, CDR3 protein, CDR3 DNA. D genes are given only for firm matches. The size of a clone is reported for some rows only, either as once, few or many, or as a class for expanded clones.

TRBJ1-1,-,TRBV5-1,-,CASSSPGHSEAFF,TGCGCCAGCAGCTCCCCGGGACATAGTGAAGCTTTCTTT
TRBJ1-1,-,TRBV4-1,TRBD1,CASSPRGRWTEAFF,TGCGCCAGCAGCCCAAGGGGGCGTTGGACTGAAGCTTTCTTT
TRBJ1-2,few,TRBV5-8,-,CASSSTPNYGYTF,TGTGCCAGCAGCTCCACACCTAACTATGGCTACACCTTC
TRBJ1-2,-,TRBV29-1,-,CSVEGGGWLDGNYGYTF,TGCAGCGTTGAAGGAGGAGGATGGCTTGATGGTAACTATGGCTACACCTTC
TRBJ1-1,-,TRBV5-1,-,CASSLDLAGTEAFF,TGCGCCAGCAGCTTGGACCTCGCGGGGACTGAAGCTTTCTTT
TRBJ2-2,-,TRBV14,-,CASSLLGGPGELFF,TGTGCCAGCAGCCTGTTGGGGGGACCCGGGGAGCTGTTTTTT
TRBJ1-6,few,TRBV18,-,CASSPRPGTHNSPLHF,TGTGCCAGCTCACCTCGACCGGGGACACACAATTCACCCCTCCACTTT
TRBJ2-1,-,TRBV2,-,CASSEQGTPQDEQFF,TGTGCCAGCAGTGAACAGGGCACCCCTCAGGATGAGCAGTTCTTC
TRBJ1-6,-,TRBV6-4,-,CASSDSGRGGRLNSPLHF,TGTGCCAGCAGTGACTCTGGGAGGGGGGGACGGTTGAATTCACCCCTCCACTTT
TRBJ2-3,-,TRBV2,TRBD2,CASRAGGPDTQYF,TGTGCCAGCAGGGCGGGGGGCCCAGATACGCAGTATTTT
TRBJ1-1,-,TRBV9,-,CASSRRTEMNTEAFF,TGTGCCAGCAGCAGACGGACAGAGATGAACACTGAAGCTTTCTTT
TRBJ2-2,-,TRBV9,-,CASSVEHNTGELFF,TGTGCCAGCAGCGTAGAACACAACACCGGGGAGCTGTTTTTT